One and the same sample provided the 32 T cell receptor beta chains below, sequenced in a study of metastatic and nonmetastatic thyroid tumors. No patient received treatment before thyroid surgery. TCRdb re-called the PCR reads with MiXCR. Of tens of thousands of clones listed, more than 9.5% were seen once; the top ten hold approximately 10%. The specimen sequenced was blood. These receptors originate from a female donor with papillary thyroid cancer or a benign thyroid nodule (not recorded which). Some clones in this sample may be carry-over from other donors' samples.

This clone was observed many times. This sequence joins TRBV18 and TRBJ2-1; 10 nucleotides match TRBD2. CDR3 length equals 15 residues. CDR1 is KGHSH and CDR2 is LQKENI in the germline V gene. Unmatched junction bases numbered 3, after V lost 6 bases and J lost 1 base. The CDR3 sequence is CASSMGLASYNEQFF. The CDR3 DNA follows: TGTGCCAGCTCGATGGGACTAGCGTCCTACAATGAGCAGTTCTTC.

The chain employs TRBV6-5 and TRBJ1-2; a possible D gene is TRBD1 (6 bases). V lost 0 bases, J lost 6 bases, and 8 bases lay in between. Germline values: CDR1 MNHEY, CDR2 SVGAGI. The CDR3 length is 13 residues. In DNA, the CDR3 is TGTGCCAGCAGTTACTCGGGGGCAGATGGCTACACCTTC. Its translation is CASSYSGADGYTF.

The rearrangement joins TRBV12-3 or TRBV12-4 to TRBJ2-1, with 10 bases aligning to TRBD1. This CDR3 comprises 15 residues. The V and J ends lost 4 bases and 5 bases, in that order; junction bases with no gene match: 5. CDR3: CASSSGTGEHNEQFF. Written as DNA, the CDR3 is TGTGCCAGCAGTTCCGGGACAGGGGAACACAATGAGCAGTTCTTC.

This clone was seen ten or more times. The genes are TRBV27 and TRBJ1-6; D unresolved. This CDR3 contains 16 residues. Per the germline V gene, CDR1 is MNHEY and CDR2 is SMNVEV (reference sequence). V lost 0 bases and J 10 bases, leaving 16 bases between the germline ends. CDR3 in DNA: TGTGCCAGCAGTTTATCCCCAGGTTTGATGAACTCACCCCTCCACTTT. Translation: CASSLSPGLMNSPLHF.

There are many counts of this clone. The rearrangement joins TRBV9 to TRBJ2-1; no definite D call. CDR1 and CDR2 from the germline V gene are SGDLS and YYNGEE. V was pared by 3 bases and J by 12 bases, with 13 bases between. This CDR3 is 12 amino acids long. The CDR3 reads CASSGLARPQFF. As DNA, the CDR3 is TGTGCCAGCAGCGGACTGGCGCGTCCGCAGTTCTTC.

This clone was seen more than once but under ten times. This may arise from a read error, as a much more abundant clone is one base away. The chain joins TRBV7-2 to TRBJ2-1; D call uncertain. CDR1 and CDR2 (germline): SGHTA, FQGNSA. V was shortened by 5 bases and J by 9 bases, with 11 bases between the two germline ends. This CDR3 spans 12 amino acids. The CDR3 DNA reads TGTGCCAGCAGCGCCGGATTGAGTGAGCAGTTCTTC. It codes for CASSAGLSEQFF.

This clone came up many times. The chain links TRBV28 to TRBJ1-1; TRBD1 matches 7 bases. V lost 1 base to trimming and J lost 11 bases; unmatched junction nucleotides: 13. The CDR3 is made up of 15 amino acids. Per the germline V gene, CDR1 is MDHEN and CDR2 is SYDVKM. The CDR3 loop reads CASSLYKTGRVEAFF. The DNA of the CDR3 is TGTGCCAGCAGTTTATACAAGACAGGGAGAGTGGAGGCTTTCTTT. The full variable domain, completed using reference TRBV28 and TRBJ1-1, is DVKVTQSSRYLVKRTGEKVFLECVQDMDHENMFWYRQDPGLGLRLIYFSYDVKMKEKGDIPEGYSVSREKKERFSLILESASTNQTSMYLCASSLYKTGRVEAFFGQGTRLTVV.

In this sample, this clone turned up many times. CDR3 nucleotides: TGTGCCAGCTCACCTCTCAGGGGGCAAGATACGCAGTATTTT. Translated, it gives CASSPLRGQDTQYF. The V call is TRBV18, the J call TRBJ2-3; TRBD1 matches at 8 bases. This CDR3 has 14 residues. V gave up 3 bases and J gave up 5 bases; unmatched junction bases: 4. Germline V gene data show CDR1 as KGHSH and CDR2 as LQKENI.

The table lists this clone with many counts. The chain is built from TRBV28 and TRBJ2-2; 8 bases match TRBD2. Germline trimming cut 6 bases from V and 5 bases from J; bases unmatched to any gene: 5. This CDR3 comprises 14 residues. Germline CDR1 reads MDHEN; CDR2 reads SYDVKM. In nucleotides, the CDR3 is TGTGCCAGCAGAACATCGGGGGGGACCGGGGAGCTGTTTTTT. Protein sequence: CASRTSGGTGELFF. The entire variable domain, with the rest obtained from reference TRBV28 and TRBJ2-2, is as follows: DVKVTQSSRYLVKRTGEKVFLECVQDMDHENMFWYRQDPGLGLRLIYFSYDVKMKEKGDIPEGYSVSREKKERFSLILESASTNQTSMYLCASRTSGGTGELFFGEGSRLTVL.

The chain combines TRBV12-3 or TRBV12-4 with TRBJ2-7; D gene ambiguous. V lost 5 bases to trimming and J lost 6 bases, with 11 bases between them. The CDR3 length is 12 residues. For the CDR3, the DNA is TGTGCCAGCAGTCTGACGGGCGGCGAGCAGTACTTC. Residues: CASSLTGGEQYF.

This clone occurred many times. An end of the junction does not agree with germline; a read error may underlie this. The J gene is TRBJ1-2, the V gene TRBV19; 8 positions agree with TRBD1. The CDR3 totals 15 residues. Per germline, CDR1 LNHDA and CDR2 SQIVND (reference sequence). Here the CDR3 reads CASRSEGTARQGASF. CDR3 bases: TGTGCCAGTAGATCAGAGGGGACAGCGCGTCAGGGGGCATCCTTC.

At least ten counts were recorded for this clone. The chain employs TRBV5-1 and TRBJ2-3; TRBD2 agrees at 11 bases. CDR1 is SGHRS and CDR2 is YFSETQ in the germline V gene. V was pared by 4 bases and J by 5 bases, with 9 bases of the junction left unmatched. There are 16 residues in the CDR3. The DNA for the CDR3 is TGCGCCAGCAGCACGGGACTAGCGGATGGGGGAGATACGCAGTATTTT. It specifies CASSTGLADGGDTQYF.

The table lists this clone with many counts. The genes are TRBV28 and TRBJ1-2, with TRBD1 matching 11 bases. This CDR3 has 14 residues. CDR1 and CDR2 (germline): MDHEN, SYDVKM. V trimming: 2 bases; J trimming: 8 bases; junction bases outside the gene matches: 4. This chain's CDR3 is CASSLRTGGTGYTF. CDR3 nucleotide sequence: TGTGCCAGCAGTTTACGGACAGGGGGCACGGGCTACACCTTC.

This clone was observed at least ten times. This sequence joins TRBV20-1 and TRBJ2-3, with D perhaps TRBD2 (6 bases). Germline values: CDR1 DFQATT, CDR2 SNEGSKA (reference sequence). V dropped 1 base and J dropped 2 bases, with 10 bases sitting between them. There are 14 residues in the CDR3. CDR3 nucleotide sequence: TGCAGTGCTAGAGTTGGGACTTCCACAGATACGCAGTATTTT. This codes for CSARVGTSTDTQYF.

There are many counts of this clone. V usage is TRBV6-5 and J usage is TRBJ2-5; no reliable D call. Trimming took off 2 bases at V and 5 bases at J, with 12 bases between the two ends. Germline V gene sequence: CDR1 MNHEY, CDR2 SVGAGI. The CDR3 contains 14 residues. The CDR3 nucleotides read TGTGCCAGCAGTTACGGTCCGGGTTGGGAGACCCAGTACTTC. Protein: CASSYGPGWETQYF.

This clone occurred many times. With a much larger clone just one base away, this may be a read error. The CDR3 reads CASGTPPGCEQFF. Written as DNA, the CDR3 is TGTGCCAGCGGTACCCCTCCGGGCTGTGAGCAGTTCTTC. This sequence joins TRBV6-5 and TRBJ2-1; the D is unclear. The CDR3 has 13 residues. Trimming took off 8 bases at V and 9 bases at J, with 17 bases between the two ends. Germline V gene data show CDR1 as MNHEY and CDR2 as SVGAGI.

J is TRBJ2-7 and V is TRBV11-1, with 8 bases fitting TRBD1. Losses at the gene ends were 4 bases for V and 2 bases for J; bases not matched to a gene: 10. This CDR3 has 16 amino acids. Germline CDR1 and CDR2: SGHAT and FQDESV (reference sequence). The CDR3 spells CASSSASGQVPYEQYF. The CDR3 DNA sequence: TGTGCCAGCAGCTCCGCTTCGGGACAGGTACCCTACGAGCAGTACTTC.

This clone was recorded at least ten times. The CDR3 sequence is CSARGGLAGASYEQYF. The CDR3 bases are TGCAGTGCTAGAGGTGGACTAGCGGGTGCCTCCTACGAGCAGTACTTC. This chain joins TRBV20-1 and TRBJ2-7, with 11 bases aligning to TRBD2. V lost 1 base and J lost 0; bases outside the gene matches: 5. This CDR3 region has 16 residues. The germline CDR1 and CDR2 sequences are DFQATT and SNEGSKA (reference sequence).

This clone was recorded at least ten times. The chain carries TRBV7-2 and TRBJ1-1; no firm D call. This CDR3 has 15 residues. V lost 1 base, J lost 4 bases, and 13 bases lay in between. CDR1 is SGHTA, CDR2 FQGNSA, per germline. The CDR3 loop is CASSLVVGMSTEAFF. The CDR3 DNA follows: TGTGCCAGCAGCTTAGTTGTGGGAATGAGCACTGAAGCTTTCTTT.

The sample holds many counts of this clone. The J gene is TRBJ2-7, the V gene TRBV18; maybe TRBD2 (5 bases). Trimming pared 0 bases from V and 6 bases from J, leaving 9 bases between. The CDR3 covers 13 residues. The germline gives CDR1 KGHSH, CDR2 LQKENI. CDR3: CASSPPSGFEQYF. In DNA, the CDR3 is TGTGCCAGCTCACCACCGTCGGGGTTCGAGCAGTACTTC.

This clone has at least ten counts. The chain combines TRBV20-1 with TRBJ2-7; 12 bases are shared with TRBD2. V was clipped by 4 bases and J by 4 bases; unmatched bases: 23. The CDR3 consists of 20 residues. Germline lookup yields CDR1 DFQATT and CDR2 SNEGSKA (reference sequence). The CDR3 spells CSAIGMGRRETSGRFYEQYF. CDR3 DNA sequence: TGCAGTGCTATTGGGATGGGGAGGAGAGAAACTAGCGGGAGGTTTTACGAGCAGTACTTC.

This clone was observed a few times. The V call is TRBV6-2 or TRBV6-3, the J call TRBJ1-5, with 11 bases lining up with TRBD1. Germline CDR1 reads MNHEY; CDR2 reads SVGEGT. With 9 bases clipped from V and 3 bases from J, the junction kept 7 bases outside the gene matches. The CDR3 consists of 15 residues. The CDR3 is CARSRGQGDNQPQHF. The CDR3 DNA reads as TGTGCCAGAAGCCGGGGACAGGGGGACAATCAGCCCCAGCATTTT.

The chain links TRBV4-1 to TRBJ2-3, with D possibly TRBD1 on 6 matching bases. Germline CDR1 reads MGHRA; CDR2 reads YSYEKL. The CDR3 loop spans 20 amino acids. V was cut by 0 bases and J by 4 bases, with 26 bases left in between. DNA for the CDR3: TGCGCCAGCAGCCAAGAGAGGCAGGGGAAGGGACGCCTCTCGGCAGATACGCAGTATTTT. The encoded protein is CASSQERQGKGRLSADTQYF.

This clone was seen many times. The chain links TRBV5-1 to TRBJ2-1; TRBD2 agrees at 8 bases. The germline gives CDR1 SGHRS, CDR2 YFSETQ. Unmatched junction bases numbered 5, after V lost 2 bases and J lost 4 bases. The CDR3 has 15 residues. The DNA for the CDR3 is TGCGCCAGCAGCTTAGCGGGAGTAAAATACAATGAGCAGTTCTTC. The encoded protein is CASSLAGVKYNEQFF.

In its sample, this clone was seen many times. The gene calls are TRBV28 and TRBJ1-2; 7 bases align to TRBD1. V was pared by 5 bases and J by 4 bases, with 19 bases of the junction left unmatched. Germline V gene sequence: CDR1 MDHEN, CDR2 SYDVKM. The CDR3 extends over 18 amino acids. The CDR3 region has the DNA TGTGCCAGCAGTGGCGGACCAAGGGACAGAAGTTCGGTCTATGGCTACACCTTC. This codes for CASSGGPRDRSSVYGYTF.

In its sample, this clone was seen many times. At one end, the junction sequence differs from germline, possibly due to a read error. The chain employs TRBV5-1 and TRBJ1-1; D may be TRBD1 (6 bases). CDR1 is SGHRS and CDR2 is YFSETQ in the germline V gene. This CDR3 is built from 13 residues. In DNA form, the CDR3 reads TGCGCCAGCAGATTGGGCGGGGGCGCGGGAGCTTTCTTT. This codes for CASRLGGGAGAFF.

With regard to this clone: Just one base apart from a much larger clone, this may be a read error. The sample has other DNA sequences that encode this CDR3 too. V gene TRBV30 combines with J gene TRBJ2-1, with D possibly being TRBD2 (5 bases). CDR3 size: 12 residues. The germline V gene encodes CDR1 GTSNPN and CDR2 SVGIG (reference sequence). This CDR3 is CAWTSLSGEQLF. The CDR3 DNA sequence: TGTGCCTGGACCTCCCTCAGCGGTGAGCAACTCTTC.

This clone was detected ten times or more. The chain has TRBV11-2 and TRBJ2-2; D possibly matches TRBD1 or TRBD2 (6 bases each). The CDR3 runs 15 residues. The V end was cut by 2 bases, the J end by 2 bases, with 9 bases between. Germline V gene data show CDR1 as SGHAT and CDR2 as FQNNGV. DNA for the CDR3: TGTGCCAGCAGCTTAACGGGGGCCAACACCGGGGAGCTGTTTTTT. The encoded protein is CASSLTGANTGELFF.

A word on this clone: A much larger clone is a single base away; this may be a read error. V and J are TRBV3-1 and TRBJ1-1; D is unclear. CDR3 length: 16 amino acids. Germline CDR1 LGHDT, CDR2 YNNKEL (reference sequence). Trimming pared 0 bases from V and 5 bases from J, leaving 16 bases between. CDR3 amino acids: CASSQESISQSTEAFF. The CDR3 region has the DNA TGTGCCAGCAGCCAAGAATCGATCTCGCAGAGTACTGAAGCTTTCTTT.

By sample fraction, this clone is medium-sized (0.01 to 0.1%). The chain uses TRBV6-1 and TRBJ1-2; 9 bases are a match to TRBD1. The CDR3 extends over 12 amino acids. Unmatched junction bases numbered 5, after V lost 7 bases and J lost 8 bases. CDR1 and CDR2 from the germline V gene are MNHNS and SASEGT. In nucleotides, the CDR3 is TGTGCCAGCACCGGGGACAGGGTCGGCTACACCTTC. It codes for CASTGDRVGYTF.

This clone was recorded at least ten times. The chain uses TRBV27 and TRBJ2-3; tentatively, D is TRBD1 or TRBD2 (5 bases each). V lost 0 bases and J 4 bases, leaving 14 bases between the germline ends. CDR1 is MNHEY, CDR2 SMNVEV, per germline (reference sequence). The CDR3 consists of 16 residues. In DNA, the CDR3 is TGTGCCAGCAGTTTATCGCAATGGGGGACCCCAGATACGCAGTATTTT. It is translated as CASSLSQWGTPDTQYF.

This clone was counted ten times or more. The CDR3: CSARLPGQDFNYGYTF. CDR3 in DNA: TGCAGTGCTAGACTCCCGGGACAAGACTTTAACTATGGCTACACCTTC. J is TRBJ1-2 and V is TRBV20-1, with D possibly being TRBD1 (6 bases). CDR1 and CDR2 from the germline V gene are DFQATT and SNEGSKA (reference sequence). CDR3 length: 16 amino acids. V dropped 2 bases and J dropped 1 base, with 17 bases sitting between them.